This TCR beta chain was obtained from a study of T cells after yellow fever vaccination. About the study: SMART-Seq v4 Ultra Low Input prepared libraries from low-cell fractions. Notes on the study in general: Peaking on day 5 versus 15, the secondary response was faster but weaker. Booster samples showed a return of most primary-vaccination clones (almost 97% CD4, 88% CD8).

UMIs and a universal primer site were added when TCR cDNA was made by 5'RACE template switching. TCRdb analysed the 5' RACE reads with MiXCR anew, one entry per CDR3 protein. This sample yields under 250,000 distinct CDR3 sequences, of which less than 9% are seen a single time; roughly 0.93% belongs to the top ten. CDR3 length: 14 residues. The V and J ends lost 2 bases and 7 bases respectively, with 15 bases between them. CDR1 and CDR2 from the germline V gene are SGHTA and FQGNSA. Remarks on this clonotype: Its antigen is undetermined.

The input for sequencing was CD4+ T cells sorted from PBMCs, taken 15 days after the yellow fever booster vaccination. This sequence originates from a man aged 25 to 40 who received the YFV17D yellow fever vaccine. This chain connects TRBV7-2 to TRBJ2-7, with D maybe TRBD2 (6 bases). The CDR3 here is CASSLSWRGEEQYF. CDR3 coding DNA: TGTGCCAGCAGCTTAAGTTGGAGGGGCGAGGAGCAGTACTTC.